The rows below give T cell receptor beta chains drawn from one sample of a study of cytomegalovirus exposure and HLA in healthy donors. This table comes from immunoSEQ multiplex PCR, and its TCRdb copy is limited to in-frame clones, with some not included. The listing contains 150,000 to 200,000 clones. The specimen sequenced was PBMCs. The receptors were sampled from a woman aged 60-75 years in good health and CMV-seronegative. Each CDR3 is given with its conserved first and last residue. The order of the fields is V gene, J gene, D gene, CDR3 protein, CDR3 DNA. A D gene is named only where the DNA matches it firmly.

V: TRBV5-1; J: TRBJ2-7; D: -; CDR3: CASSYYDSSYEQYF; DNA: TGCGCCAGCAGCTACTACGACAGCTCCTACGAGCAGTACTTC
V: TRBV5-1; J: TRBJ1-1; D: -; CDR3: CASSFERHTEAFF; DNA: TGCGCCAGCAGCTTTGAGAGGCACACTGAAGCTTTCTTT
V: TRBV15; J: TRBJ1-1; D: -; CDR3: CATGANGNTEAFF; DNA: TGTGCCACCGGGGCTAACGGGAACACTGAAGCTTTCTTT
V: TRBV6-6; J: TRBJ1-1; D: -; CDR3: CASSYGGLTEAFF; DNA: TGTGCCAGCAGTTATGGGGGCCTTACTGAAGCTTTCTTT
V: TRBV5-5; J: TRBJ2-2; D: -; CDR3: CASSPGTAGTGELFF; DNA: TGTGCCAGCAGCCCCGGGACAGCGGGCACCGGGGAGCTGTTTTTT
V: TRBV2; J: TRBJ2-5; D: TRBD2; CDR3: CASRVGLAGSATQYF; DNA: TGTGCCAGCAGGGTTGGACTAGCGGGTTCTGCGACCCAGTACTTC
V: TRBV5-1; J: TRBJ1-5; D: TRBD1; CDR3: CASSLGTGNQPQHF; DNA: TGCGCCAGCAGCTTGGGGACAGGAAATCAGCCCCAGCATTTT
V: TRBV30; J: TRBJ2-5; D: TRBD2; CDR3: CAWTSGAGEQYF; DNA: TGTGCCTGGACGAGCGGGGCGGGTGAGCAGTACTTC
V: TRBV10-1; J: TRBJ2-1; D: TRBD2; CDR3: CASSEERELEQFF; DNA: TGCGCCAGCAGTGAGGAGCGGGAACTTGAGCAGTTCTTC
V: TRBV4-1; J: TRBJ1-1; D: -; CDR3: CASSQDIGGGYTEAFF; DNA: TGCGCCAGCAGCCAAGATATCGGGGGGGGTTACACTGAAGCTTTCTTT
V: TRBV7-3; J: TRBJ1-1; D: -; CDR3: CASSHTGTPANTEAFF; DNA: TGTGCCAGCAGCCACACCGGGACACCAGCCAACACTGAAGCTTTCTTT
V: TRBV10-1; J: TRBJ2-1; D: -; CDR3: CASSELPVADEQFF; DNA: TGCGCCAGCAGTGAGCTTCCCGTCGCGGATGAGCAGTTCTTC
V: TRBV27; J: TRBJ1-2; D: -; CDR3: CASRPAGADGYTF; DNA: TGTGCCAGCAGGCCAGCGGGGGCGGATGGCTACACCTTC
V: TRBV10-3; J: TRBJ2-1; D: TRBD2; CDR3: CAISLAGGFNEQFF; DNA: TGTGCCATCAGTCTAGCGGGGGGTTTCAATGAGCAGTTCTTC
V: TRBV6-6; J: TRBJ2-2; D: -; CDR3: CASSYSSPANTGELFF; DNA: TGTGCCAGCAGTTACTCGAGCCCGGCGAACACCGGGGAGCTGTTTTTT
V: TRBV27; J: TRBJ2-3; D: -; CDR3: CASSLWAGGLVTDTQYF; DNA: TGTGCCAGCAGTTTATGGGCGGGCGGGTTAGTCACAGATACGCAGTATTTT
V: TRBV7-8; J: TRBJ2-5; D: TRBD1; CDR3: CASSLGTGQETQYF; DNA: TGTGCCAGCAGCTTAGGGACAGGCCAAGAGACCCAGTACTTC
V: TRBV7-2; J: TRBJ2-7; D: TRBD2; CDR3: CASNLAGGLYEQYF; DNA: TGTGCCAGCAACCTAGCGGGGGGGCTCTACGAGCAGTACTTC
V: TRBV5-6; J: TRBJ2-7; D: -; CDR3: CASSLRGLDEQYF; DNA: TGTGCCAGCAGCTTACGGGGGTTAGACGAGCAGTACTTC
V: TRBV5-1; J: TRBJ2-7; D: -; CDR3: CASRQTDYEQYF; DNA: TGCGCCAGCAGACAGACAGACTACGAGCAGTACTTC
V: TRBV6-5; J: TRBJ2-5; D: -; CDR3: CASSYSFSREGTQYF; DNA: TGTGCCAGCAGTTACTCGTTCAGTCGAGAGGGGACCCAGTACTTC
V: TRBV6-6; J: TRBJ2-2; D: -; CDR3: CASLLPNTGELFF; DNA: TGTGCCAGCCTCCTTCCGAACACCGGGGAGCTGTTTTTT
V: TRBV5-1; J: TRBJ1-3; D: -; CDR3: CASSIDGLSGNTIYF; DNA: TGCGCCAGCAGCATTGACGGACTCTCTGGAAACACCATATATTTT
V: TRBV11-2; J: TRBJ2-7; D: TRBD2; CDR3: CASNLLAGAAEQYF; DNA: TGTGCCAGCAATCTTTTAGCGGGAGCGGCCGAGCAGTACTTC
V: TRBV9; J: TRBJ2-1; D: -; CDR3: CASSVLSFNNEQFF; DNA: TGTGCCAGCAGCGTCCTCTCGTTTAACAATGAGCAGTTCTTC
V: TRBV9; J: TRBJ2-2; D: -; CDR3: CASSVDGRFWAPGELFF; DNA: TGTGCCAGCAGCGTAGATGGTCGCTTTTGGGCCCCCGGGGAGCTGTTTTTT
V: TRBV7-2; J: TRBJ1-2; D: TRBD1; CDR3: CASSSLGTGGDDDGYTF; DNA: TGTGCCAGTAGCTCACTCGGGACAGGGGGCGATGACGATGGCTACACCTTC
V: TRBV2; J: TRBJ2-7; D: TRBD1; CDR3: CASSDQGASYEQYF; DNA: TGTGCCAGCAGTGACCAGGGGGCCTCCTACGAGCAGTACTTC
V: TRBV19; J: TRBJ2-1; D: TRBD2; CDR3: CASSTPGLAGEWGYYNEQFF; DNA: TGTGCCAGTAGTACCCCGGGACTAGCGGGAGAGTGGGGCTACTACAATGAGCAGTTCTTC
V: TRBV5-1; J: TRBJ2-5; D: -; CDR3: CASSQEGQPVETQYF; DNA: TGCGCCAGCAGCCAGGAGGGGCAGCCAGTGGAGACCCAGTACTTC
V: TRBV5-1; J: TRBJ2-2; D: TRBD1; CDR3: CASSSPGQGAIGELFF; DNA: TGCGCCAGCAGCTCACCGGGACAGGGGGCGATCGGGGAGCTGTTTTTT
V: TRBV5-6; J: TRBJ2-1; D: -; CDR3: CASSLRTESSYNEQFF; DNA: TGTGCCAGCAGCTTGAGAACAGAGAGCTCCTACAATGAGCAGTTCTTC
V: TRBV27; J: TRBJ2-5; D: -; CDR3: CASSPSARLGEETQYF; DNA: TGTGCCAGCAGTCCTTCCGCGAGACTAGGGGAAGAGACCCAGTACTTC
V: TRBV27; J: TRBJ2-7; D: TRBD2; CDR3: CASSPRGVSYEQYF; DNA: TGTGCCAGCAGCCCGCGGGGGGTAAGCTACGAGCAGTACTTC
V: TRBV18; J: TRBJ1-5; D: TRBD1; CDR3: CASGQVSNQPQHF; DNA: TGTGCCAGCGGACAGGTTAGCAATCAGCCCCAGCATTTT
V: TRBV5-1; J: TRBJ1-1; D: TRBD1; CDR3: CASSPTAGTENTEAFF; DNA: TGCGCCAGCAGCCCTACCGCCGGGACAGAGAACACTGAAGCTTTCTTT